This TCR beta chain was retrieved from a study of breast tumors, draining lymph nodes, adjacent tissues. The study, taken as a whole, reports: Tumor repertoires ranked between lymph nodes and nontumor tissue in diversity, with V and J gene preferences. Findings are consistent with lymph node origin and intratumoral expansion of most tumor T cells. That most tumor T cells come from lymph nodes remained unproven. Tumor and nontumor repertoires were significantly more similar in luminal-like than in basal-like breast cancer.

Breast cancer patients provided tissue from their axillary draining lymph nodes. This clonotype was observed a handful of times. What it recognizes is unknown. The CDR3 runs 15 residues. Trimming cost V 6 bases and J 9 bases, with 21 bases left between them. The germline CDR1 and CDR2 sequences are MDHEN and SYDVKM. In TCRdb, the multiplex PCR reads were re-called with MiXCR into one record per CDR3 protein. The repertoire holds 180,000 or so distinct CDR3 sequences, with 30% to 35% as singletons. This TCR was recovered from a female donor with breast cancer. Some clones in this sample may be carry-over from other donors' samples. The chain uses TRBV28 and TRBJ1-5; D remains ambiguous. What was sequenced was axillary lymph node tissue. CDR3 loop: CASRRGRKPSWPQHF. CDR3 in DNA: TGTGCCAGCAGGCGAGGACGAAAACCTAGTTGGCCCCAGCATTTT.